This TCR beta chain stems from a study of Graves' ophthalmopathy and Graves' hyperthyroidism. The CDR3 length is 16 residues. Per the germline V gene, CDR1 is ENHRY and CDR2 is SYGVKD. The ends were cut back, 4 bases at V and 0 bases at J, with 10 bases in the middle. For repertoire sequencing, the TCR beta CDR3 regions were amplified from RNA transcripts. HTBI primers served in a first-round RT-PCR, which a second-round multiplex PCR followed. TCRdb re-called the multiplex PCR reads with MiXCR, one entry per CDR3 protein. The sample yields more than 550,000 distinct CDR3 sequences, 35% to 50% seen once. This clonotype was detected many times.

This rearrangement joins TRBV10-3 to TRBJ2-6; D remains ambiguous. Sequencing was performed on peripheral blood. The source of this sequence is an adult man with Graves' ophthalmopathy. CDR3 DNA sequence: TGTGCCATCAGTGCGGAATGGGGCTCTGGGGCCAACGTCCTGACTTTC. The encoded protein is CAISAEWGSGANVLTF.